This T cell receptor (beta chain) was found in a study of CD8 T cells in Susac syndrome. This clonotype occurred once. Negative isolation yielded the CD8+ and CD4+ T cells, while FACS enriched the TEMRA cells. The authors reverse transcribed about 0.5 to 1 ug RNA with random hexamers. One entry per CDR3 protein, called by TCRdb with MiXCR from the immunoSEQ multiplex PCR reads. Of around 160,000 distinct CDR3 sequences in the sample, roughly 95% were seen once. Sequencing was done on a sample of CD4+ T cells from PBMCs. This clonotype was sampled from a human donor with multiple sclerosis.

CDR3 sequence: CASSTRTSGTDTQYF. The CDR3 DNA reads as TGTGCCAGCAGCACACGGACTAGCGGCACAGATACGCAGTATTTT. The chain recombines TRBV12-1 with TRBJ2-3; the tabulated D call, TRBD2, remains unverified against the DNA. TRBV12-1 is a pseudogene segment. The CDR3 is 15 amino acids.